Following are 14 T cell receptor beta chains from one sample sequenced in a study of T cells after yellow fever vaccination. TCRdb redid the calling of the 5' RACE reads with MiXCR, one entry per CDR3 protein. The sample consists of approximately 550,000 distinct CDR3 sequences, about 13% of them appearing once. The sample was PBMCs, taken on the day of the yellow fever booster vaccination. All receptors come from a man aged 25-45 years who received the YFV17D yellow fever vaccine.

This clonotype appeared a few times. This chain links TRBV10-2 with TRBJ2-7, with D possibly matching TRBD2 (5 bases). The CDR3 is made up of 16 amino acids. Germline V lookup: CDR1 WSHSY, CDR2 SAAADI. Trimming took off 3 bases at V and 4 bases at J, with 19 bases between the two ends. The CDR3, as DNA: TGCGCCAGCAGTGACCCTTCAACTAGGCTGGGGTACGAGCAGTACTTC. The encoded protein is CASSDPSTRLGYEQYF.

The chain combines TRBV7-8 with TRBJ2-1; 13 positions agree with TRBD2. V lost 5 bases and J lost 0; bases outside the gene matches: 4. The CDR3 spans 17 residues. The germline CDR1 and CDR2 sequences are SGHVS and FQNEAQ. The CDR3: CASSRTSGSSSYNEQFF. In nucleotides, the CDR3 is TGTGCCAGCAGCCGGACTAGCGGGAGTAGCTCCTACAATGAGCAGTTCTTC.

This chain links TRBV10-3 with TRBJ2-1; D remains unclear. The CDR3 length is 14 residues. The V and J ends lost 0 bases and 9 bases respectively, with 12 bases between them. Germline CDR1 ENHRY, CDR2 SYGVKD. In DNA form, the CDR3 reads TGTGCCATCAGTGAGTCGACCTCAGGAGCTGAGCAGTTCTTC. It yields the protein CAISESTSGAEQFF.

This clonotype appeared a few times. The CDR3 loop is CASSQARPRNTEAFF. The DNA for the CDR3 is TGCGCCAGCAGCCAGGCCCGACCGAGGAACACTGAAGCTTTCTTT. The V call is TRBV4-3, the J call TRBJ1-1; D is unclear. CDR3 length: 15 residues. The ends were cut back, 3 bases at V and 1 base at J, with 12 bases in the middle. The V gene's germline CDR1 is LGHNA and CDR2 YSLEER.

The chain couples TRBV6-2 or TRBV6-3 to TRBJ2-5, with 7 bases aligning to TRBD2. Germline-derived CDR1 and CDR2 are MNHEY and SVGEGT. This CDR3 is built from 14 residues. After removal of 8 bases from V and 3 bases from J, the junction contained 9 bases not matched to a gene. CDR3 loop: CASGRSGHEETQYF. The CDR3 coding sequence is TGTGCCAGCGGCCGTAGCGGGCATGAAGAGACCCAGTACTTC.

The V and J genes are TRBV20-1 and TRBJ2-7; D is perhaps TRBD1 (6 bases). The germline CDR1 and CDR2 sequences are DFQATT and SNEGSKA (reference sequence). V lost 6 bases and J lost 5, with 23 bases in between. This CDR3 is 15 amino acids long. Here the CDR3 reads CSAPSRGGLGDEQYF. CDR3 DNA sequence: TGCAGTGCGCCGAGCAGGGGTGGCCTTGGGGACGAGCAGTACTTC.

This clonotype was seen a few times. In DNA form, the CDR3 reads TGTGCCAGCAGCGCCCGGTACAATGAGCAGTTCTTC. Its protein product is CASSARYNEQFF. The rearrangement uses TRBV9 and TRBJ2-1; D gene ambiguous. The CDR3 contains 12 residues. V lost 3 bases, J lost 4 bases, and 5 bases lay in between. The germline V gene has CDR1 SGDLS and CDR2 YYNGEE.

CDR3 bases: TGTGCCAGCAGAACCGGGACAGGGGGCCCCTACGAGCAGTACTTC. Translation gives CASRTGTGGPYEQYF. V is TRBV27 and J is TRBJ2-7; 12 nucleotides agree with TRBD1. The CDR3 loop spans 15 amino acids. V shed 6 bases and J 2 bases; nucleotides not matched to a gene: 5. Germline loops: CDR1 MNHEY, CDR2 SMNVEV (reference sequence).

In its sample, this clonotype was seen a few times. The J gene is TRBJ2-1, the V gene TRBV11-2; D gene unclear. The CDR3 runs to 12 residues. From germline, CDR1 is SGHAT and CDR2 FQNNGV. The ends were cut back, 0 bases at V and 5 bases at J, with 2 bases in the middle. CDR3 nucleotides: TGTGCCAGCAGCTTAGACCACAATGAGCAGTTCTTC. This encodes CASSLDHNEQFF.

The genes are TRBV6-1 and TRBJ2-3, with D possibly being TRBD2 (6 bases). The CDR3 is 14 amino acids. The ends were cut back, 6 bases at V and 1 base at J, with 11 bases in the middle. Germline CDR1 MNHNS, CDR2 SASEGT. Written as DNA, the CDR3 is TGTGCCAGCAGCTCCGGGGGACGCACAGATACGCAGTATTTT. This encodes CASSSGGRTDTQYF.

The rearrangement uses TRBV5-8 and TRBJ1-4; D may be TRBD1 (6 bases). The V end was cut by 4 bases, the J end by 8 bases, with 18 bases between. Per the germline V gene, CDR1 is SGHTS and CDR2 is YDEGEE. The CDR3 has 15 amino acids. The DNA of the CDR3 is TGTGCCAGCAGCGAGGACTTGGGGGCAGGAGAAAAACTGTTTTTT. This translates into CASSEDLGAGEKLFF.

This clonotype was picked up many times. The chain joins TRBV29-1 to TRBJ1-1, with D possibly being TRBD1 (6 bases). V dropped 4 bases and J dropped 8 bases, with 14 bases sitting between them. CDR1 SQVTM and CDR2 ANQGSEA come from the germline V gene. This CDR3 is 12 amino acids long. The CDR3 coding sequence is TGCAGCGTTGCGGGCAGGGGACGAGAAGCTTTCTTT. Protein: CSVAGRGREAFF.

The chain links TRBV6-5 to TRBJ2-5; the D is unclear. V lost 0 bases, J lost 2 bases, and 7 bases lay in between. Germline loops: CDR1 MNHEY, CDR2 SVGAGI. This CDR3 comprises 14 residues. CDR3 DNA sequence: TGTGCCAGCAGTTACTCGGCAGGACAAGAGACCCAGTACTTC. It translates to CASSYSAGQETQYF.

In this sample, this clonotype turned up a few times. V gene TRBV18 combines with J gene TRBJ2-7; D may correspond to TRBD1 or TRBD2 (5 bases each). Trimming shortened V by 4 bases and J by 5 bases, and 18 bases separated the two germline ends. CDR1 and CDR2 (germline): KGHSH, LQKENI. The CDR3 length is 15 residues. This CDR3 is CASSLGFGTMDEQYF. CDR3 bases: TGTGCCAGCTCACTGGGGTTTGGGACCATGGACGAGCAGTACTTC.